The 5 T cell receptor beta chains in this list originate from one sample, sequenced in a study of blood T cell repertoires in COVID-19. The repertoire was sequenced with immunoSEQ multiplex PCR; TCRdb's copy has only in-frame clones and lacks some. The table records almost 500,000 clones, approximately 91% of them present only once. The sample taken for sequencing was PBMCs or T cells enriched from blood (not recorded which). All receptors come from a woman aged 60-75 years who had recovered from COVID-19.

The chain employs TRBV12-5 and TRBJ1-2, with 11 bases lining up with TRBD1. Germline V gene sequence: CDR1 LGHNT, CDR2 FRNRAP. Unmatched junction bases numbered 8, after V lost 6 bases and J lost 8 bases. The length of the CDR3 is 14 residues. CDR3: CASGSDRGHGGYTF. In nucleotides, the CDR3 is TGTGCTAGTGGCTCGGACAGGGGGCATGGGGGCTACACCTTC.

The CDR3 here is CATSATGYTGELFF. CDR3 coding DNA: TGTGCCACCAGTGCAACAGGATACACCGGGGAGCTGTTTTTT. The chain combines TRBV24-1 with TRBJ2-2, with a possible D match to TRBD1 (5 bases). The CDR3 spans 14 residues. V lost 5 bases to trimming and J lost 3 bases, with 9 bases between them. The germline gives CDR1 KGHDR, CDR2 SFDVKD.

The CDR3 region has the DNA TGTGCCAGCAGTTTGGGGGGGTTCTCTGGGGCCAACGTCCTGACTTTC. Its protein is CASSLGGFSGANVLTF. The chain is built from TRBV28 and TRBJ2-6; the match to TRBD2 covers 7 bases. There are 16 residues in the CDR3. The trim removed 3 bases at V and 0 bases at J, leaving 2 bases unmatched. The germline V gene encodes CDR1 MDHEN and CDR2 SYDVKM.

Notes on this clone: Other DNA variants within this sample encode the same CDR3. The chain recombines TRBV7-9 with TRBJ1-5, with no clear D. Germline CDR1 is SEHNR and CDR2 is FQNEAQ (reference sequence). There are 12 residues in the CDR3. The V end lost 8 bases, the J end lost 3 bases, and 8 bases lay between the germline ends. The CDR3 nucleotides read TGTGCCAGCTCCCGGGACAATCAGCCCCAGCATTTT. Its translation: CASSRDNQPQHF.

The chain couples TRBV4-1 to TRBJ2-3, with D possibly being TRBD1 (5 bases). V was pared by 1 base and J by 2 bases, with 13 bases between. Germline V gene lookup returns CDR1 MGHRA and CDR2 YSYEKL. The CDR3 loop spans 16 amino acids. This CDR3 reads CASSQVDMGFTDTQYF. As DNA, the CDR3 is TGCGCCAGCAGCCAAGTGGACATGGGATTCACAGATACGCAGTATTTT.